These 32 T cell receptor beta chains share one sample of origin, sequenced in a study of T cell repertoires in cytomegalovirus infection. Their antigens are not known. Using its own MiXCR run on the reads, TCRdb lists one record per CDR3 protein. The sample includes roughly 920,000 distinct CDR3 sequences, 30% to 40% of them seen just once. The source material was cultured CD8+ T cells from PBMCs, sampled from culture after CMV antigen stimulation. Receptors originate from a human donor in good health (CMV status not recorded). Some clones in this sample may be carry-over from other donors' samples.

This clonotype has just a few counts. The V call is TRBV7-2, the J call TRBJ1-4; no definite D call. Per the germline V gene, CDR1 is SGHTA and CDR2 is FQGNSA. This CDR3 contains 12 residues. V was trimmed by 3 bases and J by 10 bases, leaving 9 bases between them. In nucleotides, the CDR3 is TGTGCCAGCAGCTTCGGGGTGGGAAAACTGTTTTTT. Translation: CASSFGVGKLFF.

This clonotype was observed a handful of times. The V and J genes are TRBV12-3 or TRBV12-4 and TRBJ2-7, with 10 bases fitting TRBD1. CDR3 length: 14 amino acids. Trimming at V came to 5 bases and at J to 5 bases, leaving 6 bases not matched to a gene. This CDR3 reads CASSRGQGFDEQYV. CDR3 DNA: TGTGCCAGCAGTAGGGGACAGGGGTTCGACGAGCAGTACGTC.

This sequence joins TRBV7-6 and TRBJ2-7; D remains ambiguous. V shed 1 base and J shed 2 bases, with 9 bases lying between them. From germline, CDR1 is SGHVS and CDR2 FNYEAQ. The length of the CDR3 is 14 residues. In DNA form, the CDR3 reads TGTGCCAGCAGCTTAGAAGTAGCCACCTACGAGCAGTACTTC. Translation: CASSLEVATYEQYF. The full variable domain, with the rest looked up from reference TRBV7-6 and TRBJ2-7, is GAGVSQSPRYKVTKRGQDVALRCDPISGHVSLYWYRQALGQGPEFLTYFNYEAQQDKSGLPNDRFSAERPEGSISTLTIQRTEQRDSAMYRCASSLEVATYEQYFGPGTRLTVT.

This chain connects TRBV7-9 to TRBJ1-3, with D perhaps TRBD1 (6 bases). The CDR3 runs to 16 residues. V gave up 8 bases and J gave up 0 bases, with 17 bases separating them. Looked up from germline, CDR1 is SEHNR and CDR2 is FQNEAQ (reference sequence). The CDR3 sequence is CASATTGTLSGNTIYF. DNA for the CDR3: TGTGCCAGCGCAACCACAGGGACCCTCTCTGGAAACACCATATATTTT.

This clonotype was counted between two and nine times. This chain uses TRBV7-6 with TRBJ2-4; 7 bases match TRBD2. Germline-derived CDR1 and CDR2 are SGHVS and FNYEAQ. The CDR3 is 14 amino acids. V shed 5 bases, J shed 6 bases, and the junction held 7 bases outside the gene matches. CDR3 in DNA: TGTGCCAGCAGCCCCTGGGGGGGGGGAAACATTCAGTACTTC. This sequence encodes CASSPWGGGNIQYF. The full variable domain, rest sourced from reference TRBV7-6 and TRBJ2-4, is GAGVSQSPRYKVTKRGQDVALRCDPISGHVSLYWYRQALGQGPEFLTYFNYEAQQDKSGLPNDRFSAERPEGSISTLTIQRTEQRDSAMYRCASSPWGGGNIQYFGAGTRLSVL.

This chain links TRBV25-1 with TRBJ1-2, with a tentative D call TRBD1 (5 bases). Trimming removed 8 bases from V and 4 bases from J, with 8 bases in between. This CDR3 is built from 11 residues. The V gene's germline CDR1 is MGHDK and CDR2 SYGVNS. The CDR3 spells CASGHSYGYTF. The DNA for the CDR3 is TGTGCCAGCGGACACAGCTATGGCTACACCTTC.

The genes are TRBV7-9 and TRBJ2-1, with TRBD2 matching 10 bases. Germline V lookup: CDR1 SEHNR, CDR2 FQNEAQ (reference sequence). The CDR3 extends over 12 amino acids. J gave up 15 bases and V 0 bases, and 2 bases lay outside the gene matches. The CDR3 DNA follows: TGTGCCAGCAGCTTAGCTACTAGCGGGGCGTTCTTC. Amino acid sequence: CASSLATSGAFF.

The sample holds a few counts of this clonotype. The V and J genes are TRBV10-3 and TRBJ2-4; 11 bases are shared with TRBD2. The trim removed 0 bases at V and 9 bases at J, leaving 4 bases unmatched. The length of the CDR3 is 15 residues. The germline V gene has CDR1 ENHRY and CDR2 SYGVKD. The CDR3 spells CAISESTSGASIQYF. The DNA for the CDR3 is TGTGCCATCAGTGAGTCGACTAGCGGGGCTAGCATTCAGTACTTC.

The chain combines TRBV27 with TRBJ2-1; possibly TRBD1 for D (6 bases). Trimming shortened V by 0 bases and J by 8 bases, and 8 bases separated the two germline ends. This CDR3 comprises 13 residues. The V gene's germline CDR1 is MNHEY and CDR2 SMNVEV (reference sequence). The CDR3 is CASSLSQGYEQFF. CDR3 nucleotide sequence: TGTGCCAGCAGTTTATCGCAGGGGTATGAGCAGTTCTTC.

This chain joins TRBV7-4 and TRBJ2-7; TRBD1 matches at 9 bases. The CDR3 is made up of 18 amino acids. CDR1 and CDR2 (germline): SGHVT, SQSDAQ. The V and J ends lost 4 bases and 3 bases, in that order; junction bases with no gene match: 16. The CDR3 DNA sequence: TGTGCCAGCAGCTCTAACCTTTTCACGGGACAGGGACGCTACGAGCAGTACTTC. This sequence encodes CASSSNLFTGQGRYEQYF.

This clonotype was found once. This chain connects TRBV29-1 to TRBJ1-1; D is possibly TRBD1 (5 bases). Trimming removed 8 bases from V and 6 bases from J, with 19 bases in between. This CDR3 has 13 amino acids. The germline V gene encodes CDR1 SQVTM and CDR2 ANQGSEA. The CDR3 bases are TGCAGCTTCTTTGGAGGGGAGGGCGCTGAAGCTTTCTTT. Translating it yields CSFFGGEGAEAFF.

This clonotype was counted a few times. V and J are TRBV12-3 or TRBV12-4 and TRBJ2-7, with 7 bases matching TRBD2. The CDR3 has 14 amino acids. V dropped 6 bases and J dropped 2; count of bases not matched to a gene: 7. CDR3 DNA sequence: TGTGCCAGCAGAATTGGGGGGGGTGCCTACGAGCAGTACTTC. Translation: CASRIGGGAYEQYF.

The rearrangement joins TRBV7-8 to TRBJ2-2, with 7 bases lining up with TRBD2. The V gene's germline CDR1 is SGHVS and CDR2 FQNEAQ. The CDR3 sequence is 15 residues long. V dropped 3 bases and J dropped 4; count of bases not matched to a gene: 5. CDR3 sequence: CASSFRREGTGELFF. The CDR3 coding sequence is TGTGCCAGCAGCTTCCGGAGGGAGGGCACCGGGGAGCTGTTTTTT.

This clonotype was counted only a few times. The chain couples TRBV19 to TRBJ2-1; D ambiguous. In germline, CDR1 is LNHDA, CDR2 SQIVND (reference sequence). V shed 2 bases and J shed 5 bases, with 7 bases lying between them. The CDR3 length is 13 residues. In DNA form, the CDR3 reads TGTGCCAGTAGTATAAGCAGAAACAATGAGCAGTTCTTC. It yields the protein CASSISRNNEQFF.

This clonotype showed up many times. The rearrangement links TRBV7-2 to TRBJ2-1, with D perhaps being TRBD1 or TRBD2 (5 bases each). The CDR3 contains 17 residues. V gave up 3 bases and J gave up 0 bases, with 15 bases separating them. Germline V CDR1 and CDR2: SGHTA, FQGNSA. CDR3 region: CASSFGARSGSYNEQFF. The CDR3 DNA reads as TGTGCCAGCAGCTTCGGGGCGCGATCGGGCTCCTACAATGAGCAGTTCTTC. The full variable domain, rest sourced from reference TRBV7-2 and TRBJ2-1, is GAGVSQSPSNKVTEKGKDVELRCDPISGHTALYWYRQSLGQGLEFLIYFQGNSAPDKSGLPSDRFSAERTGGSVSTLTIQRTQQEDSAVYLCASSFGARSGSYNEQFFGPGTRLTVL.

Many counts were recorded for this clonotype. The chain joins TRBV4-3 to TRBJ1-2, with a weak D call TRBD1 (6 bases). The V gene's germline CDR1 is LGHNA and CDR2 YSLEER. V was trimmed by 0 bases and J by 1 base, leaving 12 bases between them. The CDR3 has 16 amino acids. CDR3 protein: CASSQDGGTLNYGYTF. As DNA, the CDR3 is TGCGCCAGCAGCCAAGATGGAGGGACACTTAACTATGGCTACACCTTC.

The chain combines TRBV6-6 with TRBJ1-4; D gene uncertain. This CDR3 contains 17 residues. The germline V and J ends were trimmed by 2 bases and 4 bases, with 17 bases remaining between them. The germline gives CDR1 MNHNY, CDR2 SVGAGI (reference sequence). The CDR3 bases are TGTGCCAGCAGTTACCCGTCAGGACTCTTGGGTAATGAAAAACTGTTTTTT. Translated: CASSYPSGLLGNEKLFF.

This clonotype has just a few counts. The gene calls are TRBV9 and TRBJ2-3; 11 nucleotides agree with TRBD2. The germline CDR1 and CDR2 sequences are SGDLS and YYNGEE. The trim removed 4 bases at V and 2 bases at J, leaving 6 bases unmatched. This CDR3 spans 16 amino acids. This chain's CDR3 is CASSLGTSGSTDTQYF. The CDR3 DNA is TGTGCCAGCAGCCTCGGGACTAGCGGATCCACAGATACGCAGTATTTT.

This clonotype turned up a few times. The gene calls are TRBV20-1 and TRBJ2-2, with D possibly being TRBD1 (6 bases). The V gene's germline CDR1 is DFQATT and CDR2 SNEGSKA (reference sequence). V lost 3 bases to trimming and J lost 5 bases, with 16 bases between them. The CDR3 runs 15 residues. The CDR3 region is CSASPTTQGTGELFF. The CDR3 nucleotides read TGCAGTGCTAGTCCTACAACACAGGGAACCGGGGAGCTGTTTTTT.

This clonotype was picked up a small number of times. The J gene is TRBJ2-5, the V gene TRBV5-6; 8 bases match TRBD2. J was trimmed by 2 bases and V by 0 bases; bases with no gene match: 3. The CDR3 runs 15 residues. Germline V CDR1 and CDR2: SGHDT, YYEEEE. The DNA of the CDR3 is TGTGCCAGCAGCTTGGAGGGACTAGGTCAAGAGACCCAGTACTTC. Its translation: CASSLEGLGQETQYF.

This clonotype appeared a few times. CDR3 nucleotide sequence: TGTGCCAGTAGTATGAAGCCGGGGGACGAGCAGTACGTC. Amino acid sequence: CASSMKPGDEQYV. V is TRBV19 and J is TRBJ2-7; D is possibly TRBD2 (6 bases). The CDR3 covers 13 residues. V lost 3 bases to trimming and J lost 5 bases, with 11 bases between them. Germline V lookup: CDR1 LNHDA, CDR2 SQIVND (reference sequence).

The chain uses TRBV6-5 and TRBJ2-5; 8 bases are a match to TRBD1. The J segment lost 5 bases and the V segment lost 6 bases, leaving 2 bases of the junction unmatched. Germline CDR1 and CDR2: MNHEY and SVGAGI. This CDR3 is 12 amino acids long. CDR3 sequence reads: CASSRGLETQYF. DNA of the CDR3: TGTGCCAGCAGCAGGGGGCTGGAGACCCAGTACTTC.

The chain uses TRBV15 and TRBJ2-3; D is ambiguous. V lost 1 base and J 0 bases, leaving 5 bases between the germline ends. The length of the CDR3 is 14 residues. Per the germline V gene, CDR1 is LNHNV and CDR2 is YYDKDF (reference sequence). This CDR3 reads CATSRAASTDTQYF. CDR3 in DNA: TGTGCCACCAGCAGAGCGGCCAGCACAGATACGCAGTATTTT.

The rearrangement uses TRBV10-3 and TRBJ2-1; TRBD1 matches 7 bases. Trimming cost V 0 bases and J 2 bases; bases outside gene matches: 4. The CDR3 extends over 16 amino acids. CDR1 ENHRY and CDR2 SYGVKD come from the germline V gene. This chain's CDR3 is CAISESETGPYNEQFF. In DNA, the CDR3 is TGTGCCATCAGTGAGTCGGAGACAGGGCCCTACAATGAGCAGTTCTTC.

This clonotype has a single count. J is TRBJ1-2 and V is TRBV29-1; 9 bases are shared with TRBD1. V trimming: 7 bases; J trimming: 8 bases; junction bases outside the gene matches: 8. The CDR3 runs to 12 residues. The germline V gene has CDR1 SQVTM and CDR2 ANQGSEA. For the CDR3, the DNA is TGCAGCGCCGAGACAGGGGGGAACGGCTACACCTTC. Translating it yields CSAETGGNGYTF.

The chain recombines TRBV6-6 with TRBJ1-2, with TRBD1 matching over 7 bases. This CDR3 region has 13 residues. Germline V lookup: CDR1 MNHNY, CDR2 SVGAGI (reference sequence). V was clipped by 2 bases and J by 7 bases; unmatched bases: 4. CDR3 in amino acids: CASSYGQDGGYTF. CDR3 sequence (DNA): TGTGCCAGCAGTTACGGACAGGATGGTGGCTACACCTTC.

The chain's CDR3 is CASSELGNVGLSYNEQFF. The CDR3, as DNA: TGTGCCAGCAGCGAATTGGGGAATGTGGGGTTGTCCTACAATGAGCAGTTCTTC. The chain combines TRBV6-1 with TRBJ2-1, with no clear D. The germline V gene encodes CDR1 MNHNS and CDR2 SASEGT. Trimming took off 6 bases at V and 1 base at J, with 22 bases between the two ends. The CDR3 runs to 18 residues.

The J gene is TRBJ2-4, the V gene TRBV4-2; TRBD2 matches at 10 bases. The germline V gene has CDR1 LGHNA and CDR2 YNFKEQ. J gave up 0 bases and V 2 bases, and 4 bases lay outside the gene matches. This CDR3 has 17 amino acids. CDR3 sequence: CASSQKLAGLAKNIQYF. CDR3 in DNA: TGTGCCAGCAGCCAAAAACTAGCGGGGCTAGCCAAAAACATTCAGTACTTC.

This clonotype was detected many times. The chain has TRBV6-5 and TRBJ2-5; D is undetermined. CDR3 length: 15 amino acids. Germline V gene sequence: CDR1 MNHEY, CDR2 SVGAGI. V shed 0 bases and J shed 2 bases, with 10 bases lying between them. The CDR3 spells CASSYSGGNQETQYF. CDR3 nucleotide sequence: TGTGCCAGCAGTTACTCCGGTGGCAATCAAGAGACCCAGTACTTC.

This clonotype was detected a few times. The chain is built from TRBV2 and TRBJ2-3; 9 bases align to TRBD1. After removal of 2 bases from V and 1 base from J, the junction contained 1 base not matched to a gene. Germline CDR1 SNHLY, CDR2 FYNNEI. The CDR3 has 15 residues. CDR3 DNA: TGTGCCAGCAGTGAAAGGACAGGGGGCACAGATACGCAGTATTTT. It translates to CASSERTGGTDTQYF.

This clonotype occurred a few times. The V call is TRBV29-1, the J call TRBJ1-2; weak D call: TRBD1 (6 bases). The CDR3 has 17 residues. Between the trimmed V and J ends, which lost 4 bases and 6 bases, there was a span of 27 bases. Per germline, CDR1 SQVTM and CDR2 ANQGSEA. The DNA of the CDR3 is TGCAGCGTTGTTATCCCTGGGATACAGGGAGGGATAGATGGCTACACCTTC. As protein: CSVVIPGIQGGIDGYTF.

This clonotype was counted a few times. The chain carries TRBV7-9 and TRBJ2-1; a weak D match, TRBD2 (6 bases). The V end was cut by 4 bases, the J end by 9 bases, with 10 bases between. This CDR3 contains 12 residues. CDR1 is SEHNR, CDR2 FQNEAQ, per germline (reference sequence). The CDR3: CASSSLGSEQFF. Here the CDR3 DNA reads TGTGCCAGCAGCTCCCTCGGGAGTGAGCAGTTCTTC.